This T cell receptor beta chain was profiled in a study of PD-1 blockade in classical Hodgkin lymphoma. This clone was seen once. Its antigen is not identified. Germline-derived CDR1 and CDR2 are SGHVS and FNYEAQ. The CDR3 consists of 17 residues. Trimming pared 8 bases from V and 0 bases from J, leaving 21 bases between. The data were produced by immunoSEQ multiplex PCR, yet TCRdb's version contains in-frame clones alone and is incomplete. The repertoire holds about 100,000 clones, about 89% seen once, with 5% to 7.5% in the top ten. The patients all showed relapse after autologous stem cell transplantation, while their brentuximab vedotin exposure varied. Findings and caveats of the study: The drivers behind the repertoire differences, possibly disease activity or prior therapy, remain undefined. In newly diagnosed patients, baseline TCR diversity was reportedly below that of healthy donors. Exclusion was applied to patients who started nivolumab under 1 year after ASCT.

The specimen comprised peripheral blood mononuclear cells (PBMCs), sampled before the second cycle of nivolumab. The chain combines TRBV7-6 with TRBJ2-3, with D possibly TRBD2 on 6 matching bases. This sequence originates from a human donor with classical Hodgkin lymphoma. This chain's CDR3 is CASGYLSGGESTDTQYF. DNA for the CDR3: TGTGCCAGCGGCTACTTATCGGGCGGGGAAAGCACAGATACGCAGTATTTT.